Presented here are 23 T cell receptor beta chains from one specimen sequenced in a study of CD8+CD57+ T cells in acquired aplastic anemia. Investigators profiled TCR beta VDJ and CDR3 from genomic DNA template. TCRdb re-derived calls from the reads in MiXCR, one entry per CDR3 protein. The table records 200,000 or so distinct CDR3 sequences, under 70% of them present only once. The sample comprised sorted CD4+, CD8+, or CD8+CD57+ T cells (not recorded which) from PBMCs. The receptors derive from a human donor with severe aplastic anemia or a healthy control (not recorded which).

The J gene is TRBJ2-1, the V gene TRBV4-1; maybe TRBD2 (6 bases). The CDR3 runs to 18 residues. Per germline, CDR1 MGHRA and CDR2 YSYEKL. The germline V and J ends were trimmed by 1 base and 2 bases, with 18 bases remaining between them. The CDR3 region is CASSQGGTFVGPYNEQFF. Here the CDR3 DNA reads TGCGCCAGCAGCCAAGGGGGGACTTTTGTCGGGCCCTACAATGAGCAGTTCTTC.

The chain couples TRBV25-1 to TRBJ2-3; TRBD2 aligns across 8 bases. The germline CDR1 and CDR2 sequences are MGHDK and SYGVNS. There are 18 residues in the CDR3. With 0 bases clipped from V and 1 base from J, the junction kept 9 bases outside the gene matches. The chain's CDR3 is CASSEYFVTSGRTDTQYF. The CDR3 region has the DNA TGTGCCAGCAGTGAATATTTTGTAACTAGCGGCCGCACAGATACGCAGTATTTT.

The chain employs TRBV20-1 and TRBJ2-5, with 11 bases aligning to TRBD2. V shed 3 bases, J shed 4 bases, and the junction held 7 bases outside the gene matches. CDR1 is DFQATT and CDR2 is SNEGSKA in the germline V gene (reference sequence). The CDR3 is 15 residues long. In DNA form, the CDR3 reads TGCAGTGCTAGGCTATTACTAGCGGGGGCAGAGACCCAGTACTTC. Translated, it gives CSARLLLAGAETQYF.

This clonotype came up once. The chain has TRBV10-3 and TRBJ2-7, with D hard to call. This CDR3 has 14 amino acids. CDR1 ENHRY and CDR2 SYGVKD come from the germline V gene. V lost 3 bases to trimming and J lost 3 bases, with 12 bases between them. CDR3 DNA: TGTGCCATCAGTGAAACCGACATCAACTACGAGCAGTACTTC. It codes for CAISETDINYEQYF.

V usage is TRBV12-3 or TRBV12-4 and J usage is TRBJ1-1; D is undetermined. The V end was cut by 3 bases, the J end by 1 base, with 12 bases between. The CDR3 loop spans 15 amino acids. CDR3 protein: CASSFSLGGNTEAFF. The CDR3 nucleotides read TGTGCCAGCAGTTTCAGCCTAGGAGGGAACACTGAAGCTTTCTTT.

V usage is TRBV24-1 and J usage is TRBJ2-2; TRBD1 matches at 9 bases. V was clipped by 7 bases and J by 1 base; unmatched bases: 3. The CDR3 extends over 15 amino acids. Germline V gene sequence: CDR1 KGHDR, CDR2 SFDVKD. CDR3 amino acids: CATSRQGVNTGELFF. The CDR3 DNA reads as TGTGCCACCAGCCGACAGGGGGTGAACACCGGGGAGCTGTTTTTT.

V gene TRBV28 combines with J gene TRBJ1-1; D ambiguous. The CDR3 runs to 18 residues. The V gene's germline CDR1 is MDHEN and CDR2 SYDVKM. Trimming left V 4 bases short and J 3 bases short, with 24 bases between. CDR3 region: CASSSIRLGFSTYTEAFF. The CDR3 DNA follows: TGTGCCAGCAGTTCGATAAGGTTGGGGTTCTCCACATACACTGAAGCTTTCTTT.

This clonotype was picked up one time. A read error is likely, as this CDR3 ends without the conserved phenylalanine or tryptophan. The chain couples TRBV20-1 to TRBJ2-7; the match to TRBD2 covers 11 bases. Germline V lookup: CDR1 DFQATT, CDR2 SNEGSKA (reference sequence). V shed 0 bases and J 2 bases; nucleotides not matched to a gene: 3. CDR3 length equals 15 residues. The CDR3 loop is CSARDRTSGPYEQYS. In DNA form, the CDR3 reads TGCAGTGCTAGAGATCGGACTAGCGGGCCCTACGAGCAGTACTCC.

This chain uses TRBV20-1 with TRBJ2-5; maybe TRBD1 (6 bases). Germline CDR1 and CDR2: DFQATT and SNEGSKA (reference sequence). This CDR3 region has 14 residues. Trimming left V 1 base short and J 4 bases short, with 13 bases between. CDR3 sequence (DNA): TGCAGTGCTAGAGTTCAGGGGCAGATAGAGACCCAGTACTTC. This codes for CSARVQGQIETQYF.

The V gene is TRBV27, the J gene TRBJ2-7; 9 bases match TRBD1. Trimming removed 0 bases from V and 4 bases from J; junction bases left unmatched: 7. The CDR3 totals 16 residues. Germline CDR1 MNHEY, CDR2 SMNVEV (reference sequence). The CDR3 DNA sequence: TGTGCCAGCAGTTTATCGGGGAGGACAGGGGAGTACGAGCAGTACTTC. It yields the protein CASSLSGRTGEYEQYF.

Many counts were recorded for this clonotype. This chain links TRBV2 with TRBJ2-1; either TRBD1 or TRBD2 may supply D (5 bases each). Germline lookup yields CDR1 SNHLY and CDR2 FYNNEI. Trimming shortened V by 5 bases and J by 5 bases, and 13 bases separated the two germline ends. The CDR3 sequence is 14 residues long. The CDR3 here is CASSSGPSDNEQFF. CDR3 nucleotides: TGTGCCAGCAGTTCGGGACCTTCAGACAATGAGCAGTTCTTC. Filled out from reference TRBV2 and TRBJ2-1, the complete variable domain reads EPEVTQTPSHQVTQMGQEVILRCVPISNHLYFYWYRQILGQKVEFLVSFYNNEISEKSEIFDDQFSVERPDGSNFTLKIRSTKLEDSAMYFCASSSGPSDNEQFFGPGTRLTVL.

This clonotype was seen only a few times. The chain combines TRBV5-1 with TRBJ1-6; D is unresolved. V shed 5 bases and J shed 5 bases, with 11 bases lying between them. Germline assignment: CDR1 SGHRS and CDR2 YFSETQ. CDR3 length: 14 residues. CDR3 DNA sequence: TGCGCCAGCAGTGTAGGACGGCATAATTCACCCCTCCACTTT. It specifies CASSVGRHNSPLHF.

Remarks on this clonotype: Without the conserved terminal phenylalanine or tryptophan, this CDR3 likely stems from a read error. The gene calls are TRBV19 and TRBJ1-2; D gene unclear. The CDR3 totals 13 residues. CDR1 is LNHDA and CDR2 is SQIVND in the germline V gene (reference sequence). Trimming stripped 5 bases from V and 1 base from J, with 8 bases between. The CDR3 DNA follows: TGTGCCAGTAGTCGGGATTTTAACTATGGCTACACCTCC. It is translated as CASSRDFNYGYTS.

A word on this clonotype: No conserved phenylalanine or tryptophan ends this CDR3, so it is likely a read error. This chain joins TRBV20-1 and TRBJ2-5; D is undetermined. The CDR3 sequence is 10 residues long. From germline, CDR1 is DFQATT and CDR2 SNEGSKA (reference sequence). Deletions cut 3 bases from V and 5 bases from J, with 4 bases between. The CDR3 reads CSARWETQYL. The CDR3 bases are TGCAGTGCTAGGTGGGAGACCCAGTACCTC.

There are many counts of this clonotype. The chain is built from TRBV7-9 and TRBJ2-5; TRBD2 aligns across 8 bases. This CDR3 is built from 15 residues. CDR1 SEHNR and CDR2 FQNEAQ come from the germline V gene (reference sequence). Trimming at V came to 6 bases and at J to 4 bases, leaving 10 bases not matched to a gene. This CDR3 is CASSRTGGPVETQYF. DNA of the CDR3: TGTGCCAGCAGTAGAACGGGGGGGCCGGTAGAGACCCAGTACTTC.

In its sample, this clonotype was seen a few times. This chain uses TRBV6-5 with TRBJ2-5; D not resolved. The V gene lost 5 bases and the J gene lost 1 base, with 17 bases spanning the gap. The germline CDR1 and CDR2 sequences are MNHEY and SVGAGI. The CDR3 is 16 amino acids. The CDR3: CASSDGSTIPQETQYF. The CDR3 region has the DNA TGTGCCAGCAGTGACGGCAGTACTATCCCCCAAGAGACCCAGTACTTC.

This clonotype was seen many times. The chain uses TRBV15 and TRBJ2-3, with TRBD2 matching over 8 bases. Germline-derived CDR1 and CDR2 are LNHNV and YYDKDF (reference sequence). The CDR3 totals 15 residues. Trimming at V came to 0 bases and at J to 1 base, leaving 0 bases not matched to a gene. In DNA form, the CDR3 reads TGTGCCACCAGCAGAGAGCGGGGGGGCACAGATACGCAGTATTTT. It specifies CATSRERGGTDTQYF.

This rearrangement joins TRBV30 to TRBJ2-7; 9 nucleotides match TRBD2. Germline-derived CDR1 and CDR2 are GTSNPN and SVGIG (reference sequence). V dropped 0 bases and J dropped 4; count of bases not matched to a gene: 4. The CDR3 spans 14 residues. The CDR3 DNA sequence: TGTGCCTGGAGTGTAGCGGGGGGTCCTTACGAGCAGTACTTC. Residues: CAWSVAGGPYEQYF.

This clonotype turned up a few times. This may be a read error: a much more frequent sequence differs by one nucleotide. The chain recombines TRBV7-6 with TRBJ2-1, with 7 bases matching TRBD2. CDR1 and CDR2 from the germline V gene are SGHVS and FNYEAQ. The CDR3 extends over 14 amino acids. Here the CDR3 reads CASGLAGTFYEQFF. CDR3 DNA: TGTGCCAGCGGCTTAGCGGGCACCTTCTACGAGCAGTTCTTC. Full variable domain (rest looked up from reference TRBV7-6 and TRBJ2-1): GAGVSQSPRYKVTKRGQDVALRCDPISGHVSLYWYRQALGQGPEFLTYFNYEAQQDKSGLPNDRFSAERPEGSISTLTIQRTEQRDSAMYRCASGLAGTFYEQFFGPGTRLTVL.

This clonotype has a count of ten or more. The rearrangement uses TRBV5-1 and TRBJ2-7, with a possible D match to TRBD2 (5 bases). The CDR3 runs 14 residues. V lost 3 bases to trimming and J lost 3 bases, with 13 bases between them. CDR1 is SGHRS and CDR2 is YFSETQ in the germline V gene. For the CDR3, the DNA is TGCGCCAGCAGCTATCAGAGGGCCAACTACGAGCAGTACTTC. Protein: CASSYQRANYEQYF.

V is TRBV29-1 and J is TRBJ1-5; D is ambiguous. V dropped 7 bases and J dropped 2 bases, with 15 bases sitting between them. The CDR3 covers 14 residues. The germline CDR1 and CDR2 sequences are SQVTM and ANQGSEA. The CDR3 region has the DNA TGCAGCGCAAAGATTCCCGGGGGCAATCAGCCCCAGCATTTT. As protein: CSAKIPGGNQPQHF.

This clonotype was picked up many times. V and J are TRBV4-3 and TRBJ2-5, with 8 bases identical to TRBD2. This CDR3 comprises 18 residues. V shed 0 bases, J shed 4 bases, and the junction held 13 bases outside the gene matches. Germline CDR1 reads LGHNA; CDR2 reads YSLEER. The CDR3 spells CASSQDFAGGVSGETQYF. DNA of the CDR3: TGCGCCAGCAGCCAAGATTTTGCGGGGGGAGTGTCGGGAGAGACCCAGTACTTC.

This clonotype has a handful of counts. This chain joins TRBV20-1 and TRBJ1-3; D unresolved. Looked up from germline, CDR1 is DFQATT and CDR2 is SNEGSKA (reference sequence). The CDR3 runs to 13 residues. Trimming cost V 1 base and J 0 bases, with 4 bases left between them. CDR3 loop: CSARVSSGNTIYF. The CDR3 region has the DNA TGCAGTGCTAGAGTAAGCTCTGGAAACACCATATATTTT.